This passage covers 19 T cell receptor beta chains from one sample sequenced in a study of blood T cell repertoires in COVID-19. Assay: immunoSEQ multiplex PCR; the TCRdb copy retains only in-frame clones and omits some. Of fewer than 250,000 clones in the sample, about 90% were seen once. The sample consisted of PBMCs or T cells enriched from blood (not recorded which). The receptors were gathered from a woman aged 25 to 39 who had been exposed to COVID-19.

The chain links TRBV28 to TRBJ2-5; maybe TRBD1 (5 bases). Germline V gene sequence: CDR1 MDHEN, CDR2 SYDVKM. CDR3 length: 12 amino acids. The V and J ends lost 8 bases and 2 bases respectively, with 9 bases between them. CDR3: CASRRAQETQYF. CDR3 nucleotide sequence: TGTGCCAGCCGCAGGGCGCAAGAGACCCAGTACTTC.

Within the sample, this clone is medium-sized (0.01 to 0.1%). The CDR3 DNA sequence: TGTGCCAGCAGTTTAGGCGGGAGGGTTATAGATACGCAGTATTTT. This codes for CASSLGGRVIDTQYF. The rearrangement uses TRBV28 and TRBJ2-3; 9 positions agree with TRBD2. V was clipped by 2 bases and J by 5 bases; unmatched bases: 5. The germline V gene has CDR1 MDHEN and CDR2 SYDVKM. The CDR3 runs 15 residues.

CDR3 loop: CASSSGQSNTEAFF. CDR3 in DNA: TGCGCCAGCAGCTCGGGACAGTCGAACACTGAAGCTTTCTTT. The chain has TRBV5-1 and TRBJ1-1; 7 bases are shared with TRBD1. CDR1 is SGHRS, CDR2 YFSETQ, per germline. This CDR3 comprises 14 residues. Trimming at V came to 3 bases and at J to 1 base, leaving 3 bases not matched to a gene.

CDR3 sequence reads: CASSLLRGSRETQYF. The DNA for the CDR3 is TGTGCCAGCAGCCTACTTAGGGGGAGCCGAGAGACCCAGTACTTC. This chain uses TRBV2 with TRBJ2-5; perhaps TRBD1 as D (6 bases). Deletions cut 6 bases from V and 4 bases from J, with 18 bases between. CDR1 SNHLY and CDR2 FYNNEI come from the germline V gene. The CDR3 runs to 15 residues.

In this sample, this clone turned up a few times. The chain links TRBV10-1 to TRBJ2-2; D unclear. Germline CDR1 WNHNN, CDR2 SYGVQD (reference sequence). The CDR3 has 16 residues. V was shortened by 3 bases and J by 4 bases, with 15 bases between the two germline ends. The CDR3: CASSDQAARSTGELFF. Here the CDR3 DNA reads TGCGCCAGCAGTGACCAGGCCGCCCGCTCCACCGGGGAGCTGTTTTTT.

The CDR3 nucleotides read TGCGCCAGCAGTGAGTCCGGGAGAAACTATGGCTACACCTTC. Translation: CASSESGRNYGYTF. The chain uses TRBV10-2 and TRBJ1-2; D unclear. V lost 0 bases, J lost 2 bases, and 7 bases lay in between. CDR3 length: 14 residues. Germline CDR1 is WSHSY and CDR2 is SAAADI.

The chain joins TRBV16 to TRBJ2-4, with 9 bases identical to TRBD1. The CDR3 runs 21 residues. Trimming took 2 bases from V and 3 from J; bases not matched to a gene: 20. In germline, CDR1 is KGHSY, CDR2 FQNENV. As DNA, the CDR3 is TGTGCCAGCAGCCAAGCGGACAGGGGAGAAGTTGTTATTTGGGACAAAAACATTCAGTACTTC. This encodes CASSQADRGEVVIWDKNIQYF.

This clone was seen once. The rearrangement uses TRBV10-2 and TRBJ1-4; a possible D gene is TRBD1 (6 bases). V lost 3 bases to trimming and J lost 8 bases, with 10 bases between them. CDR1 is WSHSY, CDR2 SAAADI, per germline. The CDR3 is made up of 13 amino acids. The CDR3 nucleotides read TGCGCCAGCAGTGACAGGGGTGGGGAAAAACTGTTTTTT. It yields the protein CASSDRGGEKLFF.

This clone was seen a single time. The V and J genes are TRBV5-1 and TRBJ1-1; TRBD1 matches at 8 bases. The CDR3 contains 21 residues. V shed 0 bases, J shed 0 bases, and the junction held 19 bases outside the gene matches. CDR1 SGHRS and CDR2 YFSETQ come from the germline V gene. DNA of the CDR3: TGCGCCAGCAGCTTGGCTTGGCCGAGACAGGGGTCGCAAGAACTGAACACTGAAGCTTTCTTT. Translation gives CASSLAWPRQGSQELNTEAFF.

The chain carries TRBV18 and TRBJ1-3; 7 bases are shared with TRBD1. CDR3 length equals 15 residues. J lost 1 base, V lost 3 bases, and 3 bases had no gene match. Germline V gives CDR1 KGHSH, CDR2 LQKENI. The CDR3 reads CASSPYRGSGNTIYF. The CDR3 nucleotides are TGTGCCAGCTCACCTTACAGGGGTTCTGGAAACACCATATATTTT.

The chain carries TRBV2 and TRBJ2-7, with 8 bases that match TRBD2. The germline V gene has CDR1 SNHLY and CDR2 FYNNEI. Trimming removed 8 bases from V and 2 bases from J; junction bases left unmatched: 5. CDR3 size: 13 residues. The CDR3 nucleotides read TGTGCCAGCTCCCTAGCGGGCCCCTACGAGCAGTACTTC. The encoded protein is CASSLAGPYEQYF. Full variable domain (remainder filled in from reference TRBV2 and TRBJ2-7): EPEVTQTPSHQVTQMGQEVILRCVPISNHLYFYWYRQILGQKVEFLVSFYNNEISEKSEIFDDQFSVERPDGSNFTLKIRSTKLEDSAMYFCASSLAGPYEQYFGPGTRLTVT.

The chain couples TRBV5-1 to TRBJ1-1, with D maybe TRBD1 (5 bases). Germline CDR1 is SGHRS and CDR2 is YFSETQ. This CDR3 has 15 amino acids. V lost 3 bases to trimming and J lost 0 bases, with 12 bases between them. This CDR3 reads CASSSNRGVNTEAFF. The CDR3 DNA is TGCGCCAGCAGCTCGAATCGGGGGGTGAACACTGAAGCTTTCTTT.

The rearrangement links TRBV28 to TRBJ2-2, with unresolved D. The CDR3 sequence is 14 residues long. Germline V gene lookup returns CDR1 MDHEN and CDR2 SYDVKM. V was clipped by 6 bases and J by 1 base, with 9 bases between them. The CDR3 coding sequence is TGTGCCAGCAGCAGAAACAGGAACACCGGGGAGCTGTTTTTT. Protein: CASSRNRNTGELFF. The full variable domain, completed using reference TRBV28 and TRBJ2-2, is DVKVTQSSRYLVKRTGEKVFLECVQDMDHENMFWYRQDPGLGLRLIYFSYDVKMKEKGDIPEGYSVSREKKERFSLILESASTNQTSMYLCASSRNRNTGELFFGEGSRLTVL.

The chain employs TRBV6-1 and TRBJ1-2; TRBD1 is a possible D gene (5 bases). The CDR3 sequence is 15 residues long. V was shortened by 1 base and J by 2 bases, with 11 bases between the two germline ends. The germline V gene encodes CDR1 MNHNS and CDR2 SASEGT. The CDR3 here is CASSEGLAGNYGYTF. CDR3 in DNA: TGTGCCAGCAGTGAAGGTCTGGCAGGGAACTATGGCTACACCTTC.

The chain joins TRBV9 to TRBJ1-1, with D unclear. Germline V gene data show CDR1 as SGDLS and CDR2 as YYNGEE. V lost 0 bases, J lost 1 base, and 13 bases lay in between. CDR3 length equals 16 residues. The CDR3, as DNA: TGTGCCAGCAGCGTAGCATTGGGTCTAGGGAACACTGAAGCTTTCTTT. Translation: CASSVALGLGNTEAFF.

The CDR3 bases are TGTGCCACCAGCAGAGATCCCCGACTAGCGGGAGACGAGCAGTACTTC. This gives the protein CATSRDPRLAGDEQYF. This rearrangement joins TRBV15 to TRBJ2-7, with TRBD2 matching 12 bases. J was trimmed by 5 bases and V by 0 bases; bases with no gene match: 5. Germline V gene sequence: CDR1 LNHNV, CDR2 YYDKDF (reference sequence). This CDR3 region has 16 residues.

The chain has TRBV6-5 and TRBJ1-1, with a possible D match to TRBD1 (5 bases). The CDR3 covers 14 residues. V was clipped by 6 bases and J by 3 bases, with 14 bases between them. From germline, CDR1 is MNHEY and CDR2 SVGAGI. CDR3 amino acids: CASRPQGGDTEAFF. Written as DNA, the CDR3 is TGTGCCAGCAGACCCCAGGGTGGGGACACTGAAGCTTTCTTT.

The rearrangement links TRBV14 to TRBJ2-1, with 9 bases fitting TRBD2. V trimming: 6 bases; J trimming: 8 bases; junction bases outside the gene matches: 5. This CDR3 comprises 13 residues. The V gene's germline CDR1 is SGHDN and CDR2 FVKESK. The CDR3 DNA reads TGTGCCAGCAGAGCGGGAGGAAATGATGAGCAGTTCTTC. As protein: CASRAGGNDEQFF.

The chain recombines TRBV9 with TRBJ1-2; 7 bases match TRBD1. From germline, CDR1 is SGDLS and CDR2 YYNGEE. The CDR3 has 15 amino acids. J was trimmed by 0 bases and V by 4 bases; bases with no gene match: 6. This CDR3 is CASSSTGNSNYGYTF. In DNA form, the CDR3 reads TGTGCCAGCAGCTCGACAGGGAACTCTAACTATGGCTACACCTTC.